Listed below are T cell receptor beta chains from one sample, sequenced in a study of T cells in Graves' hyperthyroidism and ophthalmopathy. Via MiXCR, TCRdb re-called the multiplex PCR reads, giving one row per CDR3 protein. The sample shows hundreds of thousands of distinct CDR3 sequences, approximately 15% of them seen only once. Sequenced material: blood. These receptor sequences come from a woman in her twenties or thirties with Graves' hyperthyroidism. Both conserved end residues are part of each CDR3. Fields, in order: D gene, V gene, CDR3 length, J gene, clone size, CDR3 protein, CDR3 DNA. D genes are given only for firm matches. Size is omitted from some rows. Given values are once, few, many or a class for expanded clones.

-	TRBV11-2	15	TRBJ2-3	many	CASSLEGVSTDTQYF	TGTGCCAGCAGCTTAGAAGGGGTTTCCACAGATACGCAGTATTTT
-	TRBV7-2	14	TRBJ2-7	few	CASSGGGSDYEQYF	TGTGCCAGCAGCGGGGGCGGGAGTGACTACGAGCAGTACTTC
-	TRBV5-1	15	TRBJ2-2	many	CASSLNQLNTGELFF	TGCGCCAGCAGCTTGAATCAGCTGAACACCGGGGAGCTGTTTTTT
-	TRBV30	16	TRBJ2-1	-	CAWTGWGRGRGNEQFF	TGTGCCTGGACCGGGTGGGGCAGGGGAAGGGGCAATGAGCAGTTCTTC
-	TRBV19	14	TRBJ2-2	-	CASSINRNTGELFF	TGTGCCAGTAGTATCAACAGGAACACCGGGGAGCTGTTTTTT
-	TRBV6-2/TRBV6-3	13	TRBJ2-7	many	CASSLGKQYEQYF	TGTGCCAGCAGTCTAGGGAAGCAGTACGAGCAGTACTTC
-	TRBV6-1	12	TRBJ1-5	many	CASNTGNQPQHF	TGTGCCAGCAACACGGGGAATCAGCCCCAGCATTTT
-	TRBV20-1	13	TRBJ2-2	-	CSARDLWAGELFF	TGCAGTGCTAGAGATCTATGGGCCGGGGAGCTGTTTTTT
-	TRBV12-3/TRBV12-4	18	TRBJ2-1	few	CASSRGGFVQSSYNEQFF	TGTGCCAGCAGCCGTGGAGGATTTGTTCAGAGCTCCTACAATGAGCAGTTCTTC
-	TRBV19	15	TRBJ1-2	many	CASSPTATWNYGYTF	TGTGCCAGTAGTCCAACAGCTACCTGGAACTATGGCTACACCTTC
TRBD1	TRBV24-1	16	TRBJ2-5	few	CATSDTDRAAGETQYF	TGTGCCACCAGTGATACCGACAGGGCGGCCGGGGAGACCCAGTACTTC
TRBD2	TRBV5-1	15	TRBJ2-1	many	CASSLGLAGGREQFF	TGCGCCAGCAGCTTGGGCCTAGCGGGAGGGCGCGAGCAGTTCTTC
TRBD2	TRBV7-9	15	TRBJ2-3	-	CASSIGLADADTQYF	TGTGCCAGCAGCATAGGACTAGCGGATGCAGATACGCAGTATTTT
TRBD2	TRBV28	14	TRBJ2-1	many	CATSTSGLYNEQFF	TGTGCCACCTCTACTAGCGGCCTCTACAATGAGCAGTTCTTC
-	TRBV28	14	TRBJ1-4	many	CASSFRDTNEKLFF	TGTGCCAGCAGTTTCAGGGATACTAATGAAAAACTGTTTTTT
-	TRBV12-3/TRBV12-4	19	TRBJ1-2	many	CASSFWPRDDSIFNYGYTF	TGTGCCAGCAGTTTTTGGCCCCGGGACGACTCCATTTTTAACTATGGCTACACCTTC
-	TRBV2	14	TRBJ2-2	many	CASSDYFNTGELFF	TGTGCCAGCAGTGACTACTTCAACACCGGGGAGCTGTTTTTT
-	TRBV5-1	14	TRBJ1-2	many	CASSPGQERYGYTF	TGCGCCAGCAGCCCGGGGCAAGAACGCTATGGCTACACCTTC
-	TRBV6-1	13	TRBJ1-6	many	CASSSFLNSPLHF	TGTGCCAGCAGTTCCTTCCTTAATTCACCCCTCCACTTT
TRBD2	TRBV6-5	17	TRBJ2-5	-	CASSYSKTSGRGETQYF	TGTGCCAGCAGTTACAGCAAGACTAGCGGGAGGGGAGAGACCCAGTACTTC
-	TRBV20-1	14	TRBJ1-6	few	CSAGRGERNSPLHF	TGCAGTGCTGGAAGGGGCGAGAGAAATTCACCCCTCCACTTT
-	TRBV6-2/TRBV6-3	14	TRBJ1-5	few	CASSTGWSNQPQHF	TGTGCCAGCAGTACAGGGTGGAGCAATCAGCCCCAGCATTTT
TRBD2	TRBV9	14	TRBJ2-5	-	CASSVATGGETQYF	TGTGCCAGCAGCGTAGCTACGGGAGGGGAGACCCAGTACTTC
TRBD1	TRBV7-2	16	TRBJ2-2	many	CASSLAGTGNTGELFF	TGTGCCAGCAGCTTAGCGGGGACAGGGAACACCGGGGAGCTGTTTTTT
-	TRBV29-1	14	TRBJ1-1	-	CSVQRGAMNTEAFF	TGCAGCGTTCAGAGGGGGGCGATGAACACTGAAGCTTTCTTT
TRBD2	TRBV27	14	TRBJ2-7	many	CASSWGTSLYEQYF	TGTGCCAGCAGTTGGGGGACTAGTCTCTACGAGCAGTACTTC
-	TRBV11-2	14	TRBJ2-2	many	CASSLGSATGELFF	TGTGCCAGCAGCTTAGGTTCGGCCACCGGGGAGCTGTTTTTT
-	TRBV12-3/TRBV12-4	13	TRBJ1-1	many	CGSWRGMNTEAFF	TGTGGCAGCTGGAGGGGCATGAACACTGAAGCTTTCTTT
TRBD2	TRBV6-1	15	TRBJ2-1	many	CASSRDLAGTGEQFF	TGTGCCAGCAGTCGCGACCTAGCGGGGACTGGTGAGCAGTTCTTC
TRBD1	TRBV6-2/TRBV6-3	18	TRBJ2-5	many	CASSYSYLQGSYQETQYF	TGTGCCAGCAGTTACTCGTATCTACAGGGGTCGTACCAAGAGACCCAGTACTTC
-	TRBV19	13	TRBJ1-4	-	CASSSATNEKLFF	TGTGCCAGTAGTTCCGCAACTAATGAAAAACTGTTTTTT
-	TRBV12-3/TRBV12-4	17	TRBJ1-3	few	CASRPHRDGGSGNTIYF	TGTGCCAGCAGGCCCCACAGGGATGGGGGCTCTGGAAACACCATATATTTT
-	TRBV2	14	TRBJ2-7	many	CASSEGALLYEQYF	TGTGCCAGCAGTGAAGGGGCCTTACTCTACGAGCAGTACTTC
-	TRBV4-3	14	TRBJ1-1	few	CASSLGRTNTEAFF	TGCGCCAGCAGCCTGGGCCGCACGAACACTGAAGCTTTCTTT
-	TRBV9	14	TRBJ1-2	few	CASSASAALEGYTF	TGTGCCAGCAGCGCTAGTGCGGCCCTTGAGGGCTACACCTTC
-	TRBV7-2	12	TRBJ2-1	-	CASSSSRPEQFF	TGTGCCAGCAGCTCAAGTCGTCCTGAGCAGTTCTTC
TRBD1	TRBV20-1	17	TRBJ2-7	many	CSARASGLGTGIREQYF	TGCAGTGCTAGAGCTTCGGGTTTGGGGACAGGGATTCGCGAGCAGTACTTC
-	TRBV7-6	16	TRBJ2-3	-	CASSRGASTTTDTQYF	TGTGCCAGCAGCCGGGGAGCTTCGACTACCACAGATACGCAGTATTTT
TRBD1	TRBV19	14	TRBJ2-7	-	CASSISGQGPEQYF	TGTGCCAGTAGTATCTCTGGACAGGGTCCCGAGCAGTACTTC
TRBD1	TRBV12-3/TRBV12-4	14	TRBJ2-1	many	CASSGQGVRGEQFF	TGTGCCAGCAGTGGACAGGGGGTACGGGGTGAGCAGTTCTTC